Below are 13 T cell receptor beta chains sequenced from a single sample in a study of OX40 agonist ivuxolimab in advanced cancers. This table comes from immunoSEQ multiplex PCR, and its TCRdb copy is limited to in-frame clones, with some not included. The sample has approximately 76,000 clones, about 89% seen once. Sequencing used CD4+ or CD8+ T cells sorted from blood, obtained in a trial of the OX40 agonist ivuxolimab. The receptors derive from an adult with an advanced solid tumor such as melanoma, head and neck, liver or kidney cancer.

The chain recombines TRBV4-1 with TRBJ2-1, with D hard to call. This CDR3 comprises 16 residues. The V end lost 4 bases, the J end lost 3 bases, and 16 bases lay between the germline ends. Germline-derived CDR1 and CDR2 are MGHRA and YSYEKL. CDR3 loop: CASSLRGGSIYNEQFF. Here the CDR3 DNA reads TGCGCCAGCAGCCTGCGTGGCGGTAGCATCTACAATGAGCAGTTCTTC.

This clone was seen a handful of times. The chain has TRBV29-1 and TRBJ1-2; D remains unclear. Germline lookup yields CDR1 SQVTM and CDR2 ANQGSEA. V lost 1 base to trimming and J lost 8 bases, with 17 bases between them. This CDR3 has 14 amino acids. The CDR3: CSVEVEGLRGGYTF. CDR3 coding DNA: TGCAGCGTTGAAGTGGAGGGCCTACGTGGAGGCTACACCTTC.

The CDR3 loop reads CASGLVRGLSSNYGYTF. CDR3 in DNA: TGTGCTAGTGGTTTGGTAAGGGGTCTAAGCTCTAACTATGGCTACACCTTC. This chain connects TRBV12-5 to TRBJ1-2; D perhaps matches TRBD1 (5 bases). CDR3 length: 17 residues. Trimming stripped 0 bases from V and 0 bases from J, with 14 bases between. Germline CDR1 and CDR2: LGHNT and FRNRAP. The whole variable domain, remainder taken from reference TRBV12-5 and TRBJ1-2, is DARVTQTPRHKVTEMGQEVTMRCQPILGHNTVFWYRQTMMQGLELLAYFRNRAPLDDSGMPKDRFSAEMPDATLATLKIQPSEPRDSAVYFCASGLVRGLSSNYGYTFGSGTRLTVV.

The chain carries TRBV5-8 and TRBJ2-3, with D uncertain. Germline CDR1 is SGHTS and CDR2 is YDEGEE. CDR3 length equals 18 residues. Trimming took 0 bases from V and 0 from J, leaving 17 bases between them. In nucleotides, the CDR3 is TGTGCCAGCAGCTTGGCCATGATCCCCCCGACCAGCACAGATACGCAGTATTTT. It is translated as CASSLAMIPPTSTDTQYF.

V and J are TRBV27 and TRBJ1-1, with a possible D match to TRBD1 (6 bases). Germline values: CDR1 MNHEY, CDR2 SMNVEV (reference sequence). The CDR3 has 15 residues. The ends were cut back, 4 bases at V and 9 bases at J, with 21 bases in the middle. DNA for the CDR3: TGTGCCAGCAGTTCCGCTCACCTTACAGGGTTTCAAGCTTTCTTT. This gives the protein CASSSAHLTGFQAFF.

The V gene is TRBV6-5, the J gene TRBJ2-7, with 7 bases aligning to TRBD2. The CDR3 totals 13 residues. V lost 1 base, J lost 7 bases, and 4 bases stayed unmatched. Germline values: CDR1 MNHEY, CDR2 SVGAGI. CDR3 residues: CASSYLGTNEQYF. The CDR3 bases are TGTGCCAGCAGTTACTTGGGGACTAATGAGCAGTACTTC.

The chain links TRBV27 to TRBJ2-1; 11 nucleotides align to TRBD2. The CDR3 consists of 15 residues. V shed 3 bases, J shed 4 bases, and the junction held 2 bases outside the gene matches. The germline V gene encodes CDR1 MNHEY and CDR2 SMNVEV (reference sequence). The CDR3 spells CASSFLAGGYNEQFF. The CDR3 nucleotides are TGTGCCAGCAGTTTCTTAGCGGGAGGGTACAATGAGCAGTTCTTC.

This clone was picked up one time. The chain carries TRBV12-5 and TRBJ2-1; possibly TRBD2 for D (5 bases). The CDR3 covers 13 residues. Germline CDR1 and CDR2: LGHNT and FRNRAP. V was trimmed by 4 bases and J by 16 bases, leaving 20 bases between them. DNA for the CDR3: TGTGCTAGTGGTTCCCCTTCGAGGGCCCCCTCCTTCTTC. Translation: CASGSPSRAPSFF.

Comments on this clone: The germline gene is not matched at one end of the junction; a read error may be the cause. The V call is TRBV11-2, the J call TRBJ1-2; the D gene is possibly TRBD1 (5 bases). This CDR3 comprises 15 residues. CDR1 and CDR2 from the germline V gene are SGHAT and FQNNGV. CDR3 sequence (DNA): TGTGCCAGCAGCCTAGAGGCGCGCAGGGAGGGTGGCTACACCTTC. This codes for CASSLEARREGGYTF.

The J gene is TRBJ2-7, the V gene TRBV5-1; no clear D. V was clipped by 0 bases and J by 0 bases, with 13 bases between them. The CDR3 covers 16 residues. Germline V gene sequence: CDR1 SGHRS, CDR2 YFSETQ. The CDR3 nucleotides read TGCGCCAGCAGCTTGGCCAATTGGGCAGCCTCCTACGAGCAGTACTTC. Translated, it gives CASSLANWAASYEQYF.

V and J are TRBV2 and TRBJ1-2; possibly TRBD1 for D (6 bases). V dropped 2 bases and J dropped 4 bases, with 14 bases sitting between them. This CDR3 has 15 residues. Germline assignment: CDR1 SNHLY and CDR2 FYNNEI. The CDR3 DNA is TGTGCCAGCAGTGAATGGCAGGGGAGGGTCTATGGCTACACCTTC. Translated, it gives CASSEWQGRVYGYTF.

The chain uses TRBV7-3 and TRBJ2-5; D tentatively fits TRBD1 or TRBD2 (5 bases each). CDR3 length: 14 residues. Trimming pared 2 bases from V and 4 bases from J, leaving 11 bases between. Germline V gives CDR1 SGHTA, CDR2 FQGTGA. CDR3 protein: CASSLGFGAETQYF. The CDR3 nucleotides read TGTGCCAGCAGCTTAGGTTTCGGGGCAGAGACCCAGTACTTC.

This clone was detected once. A junction boundary mismatches the germline segment, possibly from a read error. In the same sample, other DNA sequences code for this CDR3. This chain joins TRBV5-1 and TRBJ2-7; a weak D match, TRBD2 (6 bases). This CDR3 is built from 15 residues. The V gene's germline CDR1 is SGHRS and CDR2 YFSETQ. This CDR3 reads CASSLAPGVGYEQYF. In nucleotides, the CDR3 is TGCGCCAGCAGCTTGGCCCCGGGGGTAGGGTACGAACAGTACTTC.